The T cell receptor beta chain under discussion was sequenced for a study of OX40 agonist ivuxolimab in advanced cancers. Measured with immunoSEQ multiplex PCR; TCRdb has only the in-frame clones, and not every one. The data hold approximately 54,000 clones, with just over 90% observed a single time. Germline assignment: CDR1 SGHRS and CDR2 YFSETQ. The CDR3 is 15 amino acids. V dropped 7 bases and J dropped 2; count of bases not matched to a gene: 8. The source material was CD4+ or CD8+ T cells sorted from blood, sampled in a trial of the OX40 agonist ivuxolimab. The sequence came from an adult with an advanced solid tumor such as melanoma, head and neck, liver or kidney cancer. The chain carries TRBV5-1 and TRBJ2-1; 8 bases fit TRBD1. In nucleotides, the CDR3 is TGCGCCAGCGGCACGGGACAGGTCACCTACAATGAGCAGTTCTTC. It codes for CASGTGQVTYNEQFF.